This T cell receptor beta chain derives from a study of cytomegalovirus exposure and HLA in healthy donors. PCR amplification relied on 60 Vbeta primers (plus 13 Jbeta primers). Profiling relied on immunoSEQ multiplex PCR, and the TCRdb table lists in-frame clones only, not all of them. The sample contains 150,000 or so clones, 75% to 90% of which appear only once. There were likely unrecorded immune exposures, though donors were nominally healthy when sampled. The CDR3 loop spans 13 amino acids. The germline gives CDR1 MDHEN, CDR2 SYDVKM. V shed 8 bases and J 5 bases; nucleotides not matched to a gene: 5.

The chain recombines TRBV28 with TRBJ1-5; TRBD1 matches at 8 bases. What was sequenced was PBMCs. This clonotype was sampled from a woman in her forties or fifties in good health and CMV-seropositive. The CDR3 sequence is CASLDRGYQPQHF. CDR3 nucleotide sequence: TGTGCCAGCCTTGACAGGGGATATCAGCCCCAGCATTTT. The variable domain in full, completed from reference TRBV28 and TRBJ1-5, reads DVKVTQSSRYLVKRTGEKVFLECVQDMDHENMFWYRQDPGLGLRLIYFSYDVKMKEKGDIPEGYSVSREKKERFSLILESASTNQTSMYLCASLDRGYQPQHFGDGTRLSIL.